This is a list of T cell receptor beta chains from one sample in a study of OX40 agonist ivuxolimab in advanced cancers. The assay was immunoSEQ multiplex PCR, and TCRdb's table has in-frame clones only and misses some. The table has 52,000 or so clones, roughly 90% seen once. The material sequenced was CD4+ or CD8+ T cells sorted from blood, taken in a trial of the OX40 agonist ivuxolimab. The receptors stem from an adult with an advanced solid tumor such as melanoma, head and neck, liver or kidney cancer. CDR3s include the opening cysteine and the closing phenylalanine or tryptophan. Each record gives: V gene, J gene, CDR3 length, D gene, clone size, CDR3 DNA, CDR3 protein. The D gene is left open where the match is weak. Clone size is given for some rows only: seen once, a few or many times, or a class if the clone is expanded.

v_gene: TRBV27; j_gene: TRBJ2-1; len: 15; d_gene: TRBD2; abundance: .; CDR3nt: TGTGCCAGCAGCCGGACTAGCGGTGGCTACAATGAGCAGTTCTTC; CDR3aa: CASSRTSGGYNEQFF
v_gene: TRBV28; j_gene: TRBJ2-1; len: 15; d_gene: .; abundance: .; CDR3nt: TGTGCCAGCAGTATACCCCCGGGACTCCTCGATGAGCAGTTCTTC; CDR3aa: CASSIPPGLLDEQFF
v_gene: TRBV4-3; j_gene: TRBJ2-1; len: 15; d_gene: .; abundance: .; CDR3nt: TGCGCCAGCAGCCAAGAGCAGAGCTCCTACAATGAGCAGTTCTTC; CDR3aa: CASSQEQSSYNEQFF
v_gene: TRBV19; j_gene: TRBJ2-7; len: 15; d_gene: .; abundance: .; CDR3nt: TGTGCCAGTAGTTCTGAGAGGGGCATGTGGAACGAGCAGTACTTC; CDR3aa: CASSSERGMWNEQYF
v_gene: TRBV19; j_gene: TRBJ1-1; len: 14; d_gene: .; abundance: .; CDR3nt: TGTGCCAGTAGTGGAGGACAGCTGAACACTGAAGCTTTCTTT; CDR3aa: CASSGGQLNTEAFF
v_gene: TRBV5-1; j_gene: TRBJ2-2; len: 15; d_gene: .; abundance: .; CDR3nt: TGCGCCAGCAGCTTGGGTCGGGGTTACGCCGGGGAGCTGTTTTTT; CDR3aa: CASSLGRGYAGELFF
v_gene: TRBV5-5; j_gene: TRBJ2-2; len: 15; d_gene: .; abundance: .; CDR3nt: TGTGCCAGCAGCTTGGTTACAGGGACGACCGGGGAGCTGTTTTTT; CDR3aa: CASSLVTGTTGELFF
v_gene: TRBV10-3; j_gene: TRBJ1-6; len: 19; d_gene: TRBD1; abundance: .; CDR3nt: TGTGCCATCAGTGACTCACGGAGACAGGGGCTCTCCTATAATTCACCCCTCCACTTT; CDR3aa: CAISDSRRQGLSYNSPLHF
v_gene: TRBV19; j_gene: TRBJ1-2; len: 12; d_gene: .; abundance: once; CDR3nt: TGTGCCAGTAGTGTGAGATTCTATGGCTACACCTTC; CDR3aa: CASSVRFYGYTF
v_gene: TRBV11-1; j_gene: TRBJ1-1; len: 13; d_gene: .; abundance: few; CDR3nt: TGTGCCAGCAGCTTGCCCCCGGGAACTGAAGCTTTCTTT; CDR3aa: CASSLPPGTEAFF
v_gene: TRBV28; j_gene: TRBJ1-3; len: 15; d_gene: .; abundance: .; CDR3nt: TGTGCCAGCAGTTTAGTTCCAGGGTTGGGAAACACCATATATTTT; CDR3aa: CASSLVPGLGNTIYF
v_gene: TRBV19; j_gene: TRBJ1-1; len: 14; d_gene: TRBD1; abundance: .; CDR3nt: TGTGCCAGTAGCATGACAGGGGATTTCGCTGAAGCTTTCTTT; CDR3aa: CASSMTGDFAEAFF
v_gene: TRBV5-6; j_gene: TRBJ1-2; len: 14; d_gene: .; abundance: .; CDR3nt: TGTGCCAGCAGCTTGGGGGGGCTTAACTATGGCTACACCTTC; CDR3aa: CASSLGGLNYGYTF
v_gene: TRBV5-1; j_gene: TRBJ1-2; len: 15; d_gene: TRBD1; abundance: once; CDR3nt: TGCGCCAGCAGCCCAGGGACAGGAGTCGACTATGGCTACACCTTC; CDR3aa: CASSPGTGVDYGYTF
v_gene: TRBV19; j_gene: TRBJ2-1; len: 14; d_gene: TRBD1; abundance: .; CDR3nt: TGTGCCAGTAGTATTATAGGGGGCAGGAATGAGCAGTTCTTC; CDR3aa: CASSIIGGRNEQFF
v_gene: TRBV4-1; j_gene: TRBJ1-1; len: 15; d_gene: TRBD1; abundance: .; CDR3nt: TGCGCCAGCAGCCAAGCTTTGGCAGGGGGGACTGAAGCTTTCTTT; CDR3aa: CASSQALAGGTEAFF
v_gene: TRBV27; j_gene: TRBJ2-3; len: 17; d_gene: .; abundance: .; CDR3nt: TGTGCCAGCAGACCCTGGGAGACAGGCCCCGGGGCAGATACGCAGTATTTT; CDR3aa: CASRPWETGPGADTQYF
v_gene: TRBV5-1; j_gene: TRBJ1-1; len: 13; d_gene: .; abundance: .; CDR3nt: TGCGCCAGCAGACTGGGGGGGAACACTGAAGCTTTCTTT; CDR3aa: CASRLGGNTEAFF
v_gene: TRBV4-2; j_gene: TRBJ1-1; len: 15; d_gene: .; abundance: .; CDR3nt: TGTGCCAGCAGCCACTCGGGCCAATCGAACACTGAAGCTTTCTTT; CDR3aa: CASSHSGQSNTEAFF
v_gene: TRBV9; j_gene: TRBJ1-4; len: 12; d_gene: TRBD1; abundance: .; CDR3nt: TGTGCCAGCAGCGGGACAGGGGCTAAGCTGTTTTTT; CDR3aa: CASSGTGAKLFF
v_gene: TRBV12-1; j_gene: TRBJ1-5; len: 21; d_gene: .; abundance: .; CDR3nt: TGTGCCAGCAGCTCTAAGCTCTGCCGACGGGACAACAGGGGGCACAATCAGCCCCAGCATTTT; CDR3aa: CASSSKLCRRDNRGHNQPQHF
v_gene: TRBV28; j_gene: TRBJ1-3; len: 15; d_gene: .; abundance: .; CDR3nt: TGTGCCAGCAGCCTTCTGACCCACTCTGGAAACACCATATATTTT; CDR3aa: CASSLLTHSGNTIYF
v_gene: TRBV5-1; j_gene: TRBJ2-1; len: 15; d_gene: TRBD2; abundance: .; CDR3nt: TGCGCCAGCAGCTCAGAACGACTAGCGGACAATGAGCAGTTCTTC; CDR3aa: CASSSERLADNEQFF
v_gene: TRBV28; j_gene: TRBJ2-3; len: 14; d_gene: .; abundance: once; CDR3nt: TGTGCCAGCAGTTGGGGGCTCTTAGCTCCCACGCAGTATTTT; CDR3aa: CASSWGLLAPTQYF
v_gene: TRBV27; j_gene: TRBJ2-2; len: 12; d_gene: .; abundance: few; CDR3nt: TGTGCCAGCAGGGGGTGGTCCGGGGAGCTGTTTTTT; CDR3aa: CASRGWSGELFF
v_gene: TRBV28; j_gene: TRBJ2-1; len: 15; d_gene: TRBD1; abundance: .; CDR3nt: TGTGCCAGCAGTCGGGACAGGGGTTCGTACAATGAGCAGTTCTTC; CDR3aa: CASSRDRGSYNEQFF
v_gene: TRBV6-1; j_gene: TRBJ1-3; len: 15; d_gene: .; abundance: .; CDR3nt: TGTGCCAGCAGTGAAGAGGACTTCTCTGGAAACACCATATATTTT; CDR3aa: CASSEEDFSGNTIYF
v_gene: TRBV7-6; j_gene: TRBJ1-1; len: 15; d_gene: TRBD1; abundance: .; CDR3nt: TGTGCCAGCAGCTTAGAAACAGGGGGGAACACTGAAGCTTTCTTT; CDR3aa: CASSLETGGNTEAFF
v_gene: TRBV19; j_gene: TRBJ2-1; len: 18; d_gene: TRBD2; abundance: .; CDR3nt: TGTGCCAGTAGTATCTACCCCCGATCTAGCGGGGGAGATAATGAGCAGTTCTTC; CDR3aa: CASSIYPRSSGGDNEQFF
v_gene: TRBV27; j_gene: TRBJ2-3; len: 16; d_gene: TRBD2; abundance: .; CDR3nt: TGTGCCAGCAGTTGGGTAGCGGAGGGAGGGTCAGATACGCAGTATTTT; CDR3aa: CASSWVAEGGSDTQYF
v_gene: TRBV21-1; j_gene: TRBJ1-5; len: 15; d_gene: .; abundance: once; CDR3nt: TGTGCCAGCAGCATGGGGGCGTTTAGCAATCAGCCCCAGCATTTT; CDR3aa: CASSMGAFSNQPQHF
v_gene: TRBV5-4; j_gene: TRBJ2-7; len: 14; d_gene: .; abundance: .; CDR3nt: TGTGCCAGCAGCTTGTTCGAGGGTTACTACGAGCAGTACTTC; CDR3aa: CASSLFEGYYEQYF
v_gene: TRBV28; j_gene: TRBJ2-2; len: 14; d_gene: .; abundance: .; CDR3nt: TGTGCCAGCAGTTTAGCGTCGAACACCGGGGAGCTGTTTTTT; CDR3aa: CASSLASNTGELFF
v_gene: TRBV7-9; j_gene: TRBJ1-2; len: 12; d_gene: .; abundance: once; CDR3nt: TGTGCCAGCAGCTCGGACCTCTATGGCTACACCTTC; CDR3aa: CASSSDLYGYTF
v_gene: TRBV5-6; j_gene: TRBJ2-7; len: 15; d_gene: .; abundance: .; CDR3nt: TGTGCCAGCAGTTACGACGGGGGAGGCTTCTACGAGCAGTACTTC; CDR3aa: CASSYDGGGFYEQYF
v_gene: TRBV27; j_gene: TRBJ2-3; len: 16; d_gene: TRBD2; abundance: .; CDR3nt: TGTGCCAGCAGTTTATCGTGGACTAGCCTCACAGATACGCAGTATTTT; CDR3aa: CASSLSWTSLTDTQYF
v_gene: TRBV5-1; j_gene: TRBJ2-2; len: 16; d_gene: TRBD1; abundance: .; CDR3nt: TGCGCCAGCAGCTTACTAGGACAGGGGGCCACCGGGGAGCTGTTTTTT; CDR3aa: CASSLLGQGATGELFF
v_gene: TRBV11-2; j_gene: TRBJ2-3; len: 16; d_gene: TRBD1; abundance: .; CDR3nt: TGTGCCAGCAGCGGGGAACAGGGGCGAATCCCAGATACGCAGTATTTT; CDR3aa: CASSGEQGRIPDTQYF
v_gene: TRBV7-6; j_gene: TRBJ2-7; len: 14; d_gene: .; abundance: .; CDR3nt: TGTGCCAGCAGCCCCGTCGGAGGTAACTACGAGCAGTACTTC; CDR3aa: CASSPVGGNYEQYF
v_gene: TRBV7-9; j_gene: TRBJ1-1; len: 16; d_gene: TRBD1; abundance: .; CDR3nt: TGTGCCAGCAGCATTACTCCGGGACAGGGGGCTCCTGAAGCTTTCTTT; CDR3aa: CASSITPGQGAPEAFF
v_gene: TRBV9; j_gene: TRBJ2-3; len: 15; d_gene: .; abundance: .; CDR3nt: TGTGCCAGCAGCTCACCGGTTTATACCACAGATACGCAGTATTTT; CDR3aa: CASSSPVYTTDTQYF
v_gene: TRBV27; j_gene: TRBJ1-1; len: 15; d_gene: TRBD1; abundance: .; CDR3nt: TGTGCCAGCAGTCCCCGACAGGGACCCTACACTGAAGCTTTCTTT; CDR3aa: CASSPRQGPYTEAFF
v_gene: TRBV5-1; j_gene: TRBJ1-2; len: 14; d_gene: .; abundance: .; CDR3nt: TGCGCCAGCAGCTTCGGCCGGACGGACTATGGCTACACCTTC; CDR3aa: CASSFGRTDYGYTF
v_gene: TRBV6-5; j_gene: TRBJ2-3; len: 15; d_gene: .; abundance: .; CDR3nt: TGTGCCAGCAGTTACTCTAATGGGGGTTCAGATACGCAGTATTTT; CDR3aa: CASSYSNGGSDTQYF
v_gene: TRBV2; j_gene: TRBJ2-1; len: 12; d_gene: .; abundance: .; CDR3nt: TGTGCCAGCAGTCAGAGGAGTTGGCCCGAGTTCTTC; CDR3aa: CASSQRSWPEFF
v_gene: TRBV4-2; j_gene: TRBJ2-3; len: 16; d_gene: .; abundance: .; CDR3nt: TGTGCCAGCAGCAAAGCCCTAGAAACTTACACAGATACGCAGTATTTT; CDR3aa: CASSKALETYTDTQYF
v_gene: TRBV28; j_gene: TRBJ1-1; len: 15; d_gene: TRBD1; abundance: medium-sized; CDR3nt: TGTGCCAGCAGTCCACAGGGGAGAAGGGGCACTGAAGCTTTCTTT; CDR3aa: CASSPQGRRGTEAFF
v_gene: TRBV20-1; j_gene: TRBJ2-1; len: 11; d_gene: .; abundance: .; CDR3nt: TGCAGTGCTAGAGATATGCGGGAGCAGTTCTTC; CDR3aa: CSARDMREQFF
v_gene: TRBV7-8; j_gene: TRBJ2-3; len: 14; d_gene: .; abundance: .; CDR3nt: TGTGCCAGCAGCTCCACTCCCCGGGCAGATACGCAGTATTTT; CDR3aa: CASSSTPRADTQYF
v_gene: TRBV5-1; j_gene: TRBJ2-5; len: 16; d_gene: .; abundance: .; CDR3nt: TGCGCCAGCAGCTCGGGAGTTGAACCGATACAAGAGACCCAGTACTTC; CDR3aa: CASSSGVEPIQETQYF
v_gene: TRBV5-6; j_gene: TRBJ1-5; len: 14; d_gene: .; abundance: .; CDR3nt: TGTGCCAGCAGCCCGGGACATTCCAATCAGCCCCAGCATTTT; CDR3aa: CASSPGHSNQPQHF
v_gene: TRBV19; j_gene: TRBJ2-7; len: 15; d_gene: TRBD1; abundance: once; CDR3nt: TGTGCCAGTAGTATTGGAAAGACAGGGATCTACGAGCAGTACTTC; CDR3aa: CASSIGKTGIYEQYF
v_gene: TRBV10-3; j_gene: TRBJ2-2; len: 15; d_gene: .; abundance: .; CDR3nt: TGTGCCATCAGTGAGCCAGGGGAAAACACCGGGGAGCTGTTTTTT; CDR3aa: CAISEPGENTGELFF